This record concerns one T cell receptor (beta chain) sequence. This clonotype was seen a few times. The antigen this receptor binds is unknown. No base qualities exist here, and no much larger clone lies one base off it. V ends up 2 bases short and J 1 base short, with an unmatched junction base count of 4. The CDR3 has 15 amino acids, counting the end cysteine and phenylalanine. The CDR3 DNA has 45 bases and is translated from base 1. For CDR1 and CDR2, the germline V gene (reference sequence) lists MNHEY and SMNVEV. The sample belongs to a study of post-analysis software for immune sequencing data (dated by TCRdb to 2013 to 2016). Describing the broader study: The recorded disease courses included relapsing-remitting, secondary progressive and progressive-relapsing multiple sclerosis, and some patients had no subtype annotation. The patient repertoires were set against approximately 10 previously published healthy control repertoires from donors whose ages ranged from roughly 6 to 27 years. A subset of samples was prepared in parallel using single-end sample barcoding, then pooled and co-amplified after Illumina adapter ligation. Beyond this particular receptor, the publication reports: Normalized Chao1 diversity was significantly lower in multiple sclerosis patients than controls, suggesting substantial peripheral T-cell clonal expansion. Patients showed significantly higher frequencies than controls for five TRBV segments, among them TRBV5-6, TRBV5-1 and TRBV20-1. Direct clustering with F measure revealed strong co-clustering of samples prepared in the same batch, which led to a batch-effect correction. The multiple sclerosis patient group was slightly younger than the control group.

The library was prepared using PCR. The sequencer was an Illumina HiSeq 2500. To reduce PCR and sequencing biases, unique molecular identifiers were incorporated into the TCR beta cDNA libraries. Some 500,000 cDNA molecules were obtained for every 1 to 10 million input T cells, so each molecule roughly corresponded to one T cell. Patient libraries were prepared and sequenced with the same protocol used for the earlier healthy control dataset. Samples belonging to the same batch were prepared together, multiplexed and sequenced on a shared HiSeq lane. Under the source paper's analysis protocol: Raw barcoded reads were processed with MIGEC, and single-read molecular identifier groups were discarded before consensus assembly and CDR3 extraction. Clonotype tables were post-analysed with VDJtools, normalizing diversity by down-sampling all datasets to the smallest sample size. To correct batch-related cross-sample contamination, repertoire overlap clustering matched CDR3 amino acid sequences but not nucleotide sequences. The raw public data were reprocessed by TCRdb itself: fastp quality trimming at Q25, MiXCR clonotype calling, in-frame beta chains only. Every CDR3 protein is listed once, alongside the most common genes and DNA of its rows. The V and J calls, along with clone size, are taken from TCRdb and not from the paper's own processing. This sample has approximately 730,000 distinct CDR3 sequences in its table, and 46% of those were observed once. Of the sample, roughly 5.2% falls within the top ten clones.

To demonstrate the VDJtools post-analysis software, the study profiled TCR beta repertoires from the peripheral blood of 13 young patients with multiple sclerosis. Multiple sclerosis patients were children and adolescents aged 6 to 15 years. The chain is made from TRBV27 and TRBJ2-7, and 8 bases in between align with TRBD2. Sequenced input: blood. The sequence derives from a girl between 10 and 17 years old with multiple sclerosis. The nucleotides read TGTGCCAGCAGTTTACGCGGGAGGCCTTCCTACGAGCAGTACTTC. Its amino acids are CASSLRGRPSYEQYF.